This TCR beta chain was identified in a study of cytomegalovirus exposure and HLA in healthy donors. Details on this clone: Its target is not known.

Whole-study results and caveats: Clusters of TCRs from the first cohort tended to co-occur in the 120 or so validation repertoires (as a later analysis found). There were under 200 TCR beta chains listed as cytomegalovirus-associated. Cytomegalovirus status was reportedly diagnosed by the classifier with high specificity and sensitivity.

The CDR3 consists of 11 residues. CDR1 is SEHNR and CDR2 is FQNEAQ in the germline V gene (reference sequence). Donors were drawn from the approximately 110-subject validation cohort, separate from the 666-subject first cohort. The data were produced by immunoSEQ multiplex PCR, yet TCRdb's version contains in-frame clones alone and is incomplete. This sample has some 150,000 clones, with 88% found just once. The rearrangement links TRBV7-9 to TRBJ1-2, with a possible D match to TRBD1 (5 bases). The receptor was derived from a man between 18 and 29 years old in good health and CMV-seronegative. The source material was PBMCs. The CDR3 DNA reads TGTGCAGGAGGGGAAAACTATGGCTACACCTTC. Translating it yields CAGGENYGYTF. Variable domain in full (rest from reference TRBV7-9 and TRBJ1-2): DTGVSQNPRHKITKRGQNVTFRCDPISEHNRLYWYRQTLGQGPEFLTYFQNEAQLEKSRLLSDRFSAERPKGSFSTLEIQRTEQGDSAMYLCAGGENYGYTFGSGTRLTVV.